Each of the 22 T cell receptor beta chains below was sequenced from the same sample in a study of spatial heterogeneity in lung cancer. Notes on the study in general: Tumor mutation count correlated with how many alpha and beta TCRs expanded intratumorally.

TCRdb passed the 5' RACE reads through MiXCR, listing each CDR3 protein once. Among about 2,500 distinct CDR3 sequences listed, 5% to 7.5% were seen once. Noted time point: sample taken at primary tumor resection. Which antigens these TCRs recognize remains unknown. Sequences were derived from lung tumor tissue, sampled at surgery. The receptors were gathered from a male donor with early-stage non-small cell lung cancer.

By its share, this clonotype is medium-sized. The chain combines TRBV7-8 with TRBJ1-3; D possibly corresponds to TRBD1 (5 bases). The CDR3 runs to 16 residues. CDR1 SGHVS and CDR2 FQNEAQ come from the germline V gene. V was trimmed by 3 bases and J by 2 bases, leaving 14 bases between them. The DNA of the CDR3 is TGTGCCAGCAGCTTCGTATCAGGGAAGGCTGGAAACACCATATATTTT. Translated: CASSFVSGKAGNTIYF.

By proportion, this clonotype is medium-sized (0.01 to 0.1%). This sequence joins TRBV28 and TRBJ1-4; 7 nucleotides align to TRBD1. Germline V gives CDR1 MDHEN, CDR2 SYDVKM. The CDR3 is made up of 16 amino acids. J was trimmed by 2 bases and V by 7 bases; bases with no gene match: 10. Here the CDR3 reads CASKNGGGQTNEKLFF. DNA for the CDR3: TGTGCCAGCAAGAACGGGGGGGGACAGACTAATGAAAAACTGTTTTTT.

At least ten counts were recorded for this clonotype. V gene TRBV28 combines with J gene TRBJ1-2; D is unresolved. The germline V gene encodes CDR1 MDHEN and CDR2 SYDVKM. This CDR3 region has 11 residues. The ends were cut back, 5 bases at V and 11 bases at J, with 12 bases in the middle. The CDR3 DNA reads as TGTGCCAGCAGTGCCCGATCGGGTTACACCTTC. Translating gives CASSARSGYTF.

J is TRBJ2-5 and V is TRBV20-1; 9 bases are a match to TRBD2. CDR3 length: 16 residues. V shed 0 bases, J shed 1 base, and the junction held 6 bases outside the gene matches. Germline V gives CDR1 DFQATT, CDR2 SNEGSKA (reference sequence). In DNA form, the CDR3 reads TGCAGTGCTAGAGATCTAGCGGGGCCACCCCAAGAGACCCAGTACTTC. Translation: CSARDLAGPPQETQYF.

By share of the sample, this clonotype is medium-sized. The chain carries TRBV24-1 and TRBJ2-1; tentatively, D is TRBD2 (6 bases). Germline V gives CDR1 KGHDR, CDR2 SFDVKD. V lost 4 bases and J lost 1, with 16 bases in between. The CDR3 runs 17 residues. The chain's CDR3 is CATSDPGTGVSYNEQFF. The CDR3 coding sequence is TGTGCCACCAGTGACCCCGGTACGGGAGTTTCCTACAATGAGCAGTTCTTC.

This clonotype is medium-sized by share. The chain combines TRBV11-3 with TRBJ2-3; D gene uncertain. The CDR3 has 12 residues. The V and J ends lost 1 base and 5 bases respectively, with 4 bases between them. Germline assignment: CDR1 SGHNT and CDR2 YENEEA. The CDR3 here is CASSLGVDTQYF. The CDR3 DNA reads as TGTGCCAGCAGCTTAGGGGTAGATACGCAGTATTTT.

This clonotype is labeled as large. The genes are TRBV23-1 and TRBJ2-7, with 7 bases that match TRBD1. TRBV23-1 is identified as an open reading frame with a role that is uncertain. The CDR3 spans 16 residues. The J segment lost 5 bases and the V segment lost 0 bases, leaving 10 bases of the junction unmatched. The CDR3 nucleotides are TGCGCCAGCAGTCAATCAAGGAGACAGGGCATCGACGAGCAGTACTTC. Amino acid sequence: CASSQSRRQGIDEQYF.

This clonotype is judged medium-sized. The genes are TRBV29-1 and TRBJ2-7; 11 bases agree with TRBD2. CDR3 size: 15 residues. V lost 4 bases, J lost 1 base, and 6 bases stayed unmatched. From germline, CDR1 is SQVTM and CDR2 ANQGSEA. CDR3 nucleotides: TGCAGCGTTGCTACTAGCGGGAGTCAATCCTACGAGCAGTACTTC. This gives the protein CSVATSGSQSYEQYF.

This clonotype is classed as medium-sized. This sequence joins TRBV5-1 and TRBJ1-1; D unresolved. V was pared by 2 bases and J by 1 base, with 9 bases between. CDR3 size: 14 residues. The germline V gene has CDR1 SGHRS and CDR2 YFSETQ. DNA for the CDR3: TGCGCCAGCAGCTTTGAGAGCTCGAACACTGAAGCTTTCTTT. Amino acid sequence: CASSFESSNTEAFF.

Within the sample, this clonotype is medium-sized. The J gene is TRBJ2-7, the V gene TRBV28, with unresolved D. This CDR3 has 12 residues. The germline V and J ends were trimmed by 5 bases and 5 bases, with 10 bases remaining between them. The germline gives CDR1 MDHEN, CDR2 SYDVKM. CDR3 in amino acids: CASSPPRNEQYF. CDR3 in DNA: TGTGCCAGCAGTCCTCCCCGGAACGAGCAGTACTTC. The full variable domain, its missing parts supplied by reference TRBV28 and TRBJ2-7, is DVKVTQSSRYLVKRTGEKVFLECVQDMDHENMFWYRQDPGLGLRLIYFSYDVKMKEKGDIPEGYSVSREKKERFSLILESASTNQTSMYLCASSPPRNEQYFGPGTRLTVT.

The sample holds many counts of this clonotype. The chain couples TRBV7-8 to TRBJ2-2, with a possible D match to TRBD2 (6 bases). V was clipped by 3 bases and J by 6 bases, with 8 bases between them. Looked up from germline, CDR1 is SGHVS and CDR2 is FQNEAQ. The CDR3 has 13 residues. CDR3: CASSFGGAGELFF. CDR3 in DNA: TGTGCCAGCAGCTTCGGGGGTGCCGGGGAGCTGTTTTTT.

By share, this clonotype ranks as medium-sized. This sequence joins TRBV20-1 and TRBJ1-5, with TRBD1 as a possible D gene (5 bases). Trimming cost V 2 bases and J 3 bases, with 11 bases left between them. CDR3 size: 14 residues. CDR1 is DFQATT and CDR2 is SNEGSKA in the germline V gene (reference sequence). CDR3 sequence reads: CSARPGPINQPQHF. The DNA of the CDR3 is TGCAGTGCTAGACCGGGGCCGATCAATCAGCCCCAGCATTTT.

This clonotype was counted only a few times. The chain has TRBV20-1 and TRBJ2-5; 12 bases line up with TRBD2. Germline-derived CDR1 and CDR2 are DFQATT and SNEGSKA (reference sequence). The junction had 19 bases not matched to a gene; V was cut back by 1 base and J by 4 bases. The CDR3 is 20 residues long. As DNA, the CDR3 is TGCAGTGCTAGAGTGGCTAGCGGGAGGGCCGTGGGGGGCGCCGCAGAGACCCAGTACTTC. Translation: CSARVASGRAVGGAAETQYF.

This clonotype is medium-sized. This chain links TRBV4-3 with TRBJ1-2; TRBD1 might be the D (5 bases). From germline, CDR1 is LGHNA and CDR2 YSLEER. Trimming removed 0 bases at V and 2 bases at J, with 10 bases between. This CDR3 is 15 amino acids long. The CDR3 DNA reads TGCGCCAGCAGCCAAGATATGGCAGGGAACTATGGCTACACCTTC. Translating gives CASSQDMAGNYGYTF.

This clonotype counts as medium-sized. This chain links TRBV27 with TRBJ1-2, with D perhaps matching TRBD1 (6 bases). The CDR3 spans 12 residues. The V and J ends lost 6 bases and 5 bases respectively, with 10 bases between them. Germline V gene lookup returns CDR1 MNHEY and CDR2 SMNVEV (reference sequence). The CDR3 bases are TGTGCCAGCAGAACAGGGCGTTATGGCTACACCTTC. Its protein is CASRTGRYGYTF.

Within the sample, this clonotype is hyperexpanded. In DNA form, the CDR3 reads TGTGCCAGCTCAGAGCGGGAGACAGATACGCAGTATTTT. Protein sequence: CASSERETDTQYF. V usage is TRBV6-4 and J usage is TRBJ2-3; 8 bases map to TRBD2. CDR3 length: 13 amino acids. Unmatched junction bases numbered 4, after V lost 8 bases and J lost 3 bases. The V gene's germline CDR1 is MRHNA and CDR2 SNTAGT.

This clonotype has ten or more counts. The rearrangement joins TRBV19 to TRBJ2-3, with a weak D call TRBD2 (5 bases). Trimming cost V 4 bases and J 3 bases, with 14 bases left between them. CDR1 and CDR2 from the germline V gene are LNHDA and SQIVND (reference sequence). CDR3 size: 15 residues. DNA for the CDR3: TGTGCCAGTAGTACCTTACTAGTGATGACAGATACGCAGTATTTT. Its translation: CASSTLLVMTDTQYF.

This clonotype was counted only a few times. The V gene is TRBV20-1, the J gene TRBJ2-2; TRBD2 agrees at 7 bases. Germline CDR1 and CDR2: DFQATT and SNEGSKA (reference sequence). The J segment lost 4 bases and the V segment lost 0 bases, leaving 8 bases of the junction unmatched. This CDR3 contains 16 residues. CDR3: CSARDAQRGTTGELFF. In DNA, the CDR3 is TGCAGTGCTAGAGATGCCCAGCGGGGTACCACCGGGGAGCTGTTTTTT.

This clonotype was observed many times. V is TRBV19 and J is TRBJ2-1; 9 bases map to TRBD2. CDR1 is LNHDA, CDR2 SQIVND, per germline (reference sequence). The CDR3 runs 16 residues. The junction had 9 bases not matched to a gene; V was cut back by 5 bases and J by 4 bases. CDR3 region: CASSSRTSAKYNEQFF. The CDR3 bases are TGTGCCAGTAGTTCCCGGACTAGCGCAAAATACAATGAGCAGTTCTTC. The variable domain in full, completed from reference TRBV19 and TRBJ2-1, reads DGGITQSPKYLFRKEGQNVTLSCEQNLNHDAMYWYRQDPGQGLRLIYYSQIVNDFQKGDIAEGYSVSREKKESFPLTVTSAQKNPTAFYLCASSSRTSAKYNEQFFGPGTRLTVL.

This clonotype is medium-sized in the sample. The junction does not match germline at one end; this may be a read error. This sequence joins TRBV20-1 and TRBJ2-1, with unresolved D. CDR3 length: 11 residues. Germline values: CDR1 DFQATT, CDR2 SNEGSKA (reference sequence). The DNA for the CDR3 is TGCAGTGCTAGAGGTCAGGACCCCAGCTATTTC. Amino acid sequence: CSARGQDPSYF.

This clonotype is termed medium-sized (0.01 to 0.1%). The rearrangement joins TRBV12-3 or TRBV12-4 to TRBJ2-2; D call uncertain. This CDR3 is built from 13 residues. Trimming pared 3 bases from V and 4 bases from J, leaving 6 bases between. The CDR3 DNA reads as TGTGCCAGCAGTTTTAAGGTCACCGGGGAGCTGTTTTTT. Translated, it gives CASSFKVTGELFF.

In its sample, this clonotype is medium-sized. The V call is TRBV4-1, the J call TRBJ2-1; tentatively, D is TRBD1 (6 bases). Germline CDR1 MGHRA, CDR2 YSYEKL. V shed 3 bases and J shed 9 bases, with 15 bases lying between them. The CDR3 contains 14 residues. The CDR3 bases are TGCGCCAGCAGCCAGGACCAGGGGCCCCCTGAGCAGTTCTTC. Amino acid sequence: CASSQDQGPPEQFF.